Listed below are T cell receptor beta chains from one sample, sequenced in a study of OX40 agonist ivuxolimab in advanced cancers. Sequencing used immunoSEQ multiplex PCR; TCRdb keeps in-frame clones, though not all of them. The table includes more than 70,000 clones, around 92% detected once. The sample here was CD4+ or CD8+ T cells sorted from blood, taken in a trial of the OX40 agonist ivuxolimab. These receptors all come from an adult with an advanced solid tumor such as melanoma, head and neck, liver or kidney cancer. CDR3s include the opening cysteine and the closing phenylalanine or tryptophan. D genes are given only for firm matches. Size is stated for part of the rows, as once, few or many counts, or as a class when the clone is expanded.

V	size	D	J	CDR3	DNA
TRBV19	once	NA	TRBJ1-5	CASRRGVDSGQPQHF	TGTGCCAGTAGAAGGGGAGTGGATAGCGGTCAGCCCCAGCATTTT
TRBV27	NA	NA	TRBJ2-7	CASSLSTGFEQYF	TGTGCCAGCAGTTTATCGACCGGGTTCGAGCAGTACTTC
TRBV6-1	NA	NA	TRBJ2-7	CASTTGFSYEQYF	TGTGCCAGCACCACCGGATTTTCCTACGAGCAGTACTTC
TRBV28	NA	NA	TRBJ2-7	CASSLNPGPFYEQYF	TGTGCCAGCAGTCTAAATCCAGGTCCCTTCTACGAGCAGTACTTC
TRBV11-2	NA	TRBD1	TRBJ2-2	CASSSRRQGITGELFF	TGTGCCAGCAGCTCAAGAAGACAGGGGATAACCGGGGAGCTGTTTTTT
TRBV5-4	NA	NA	TRBJ2-5	CASSSYGADETQYF	TGTGCCAGCAGCTCGTACGGGGCGGATGAGACCCAGTACTTC
TRBV14	once	TRBD2	TRBJ2-5	CASSAFRGLAGETQYF	TGTGCCAGCAGCGCCTTCCGCGGACTAGCGGGAGAGACCCAGTACTTC
TRBV5-1	NA	TRBD1	TRBJ2-5	CASSVDRQETQYF	TGCGCCAGCAGCGTGGACAGGCAAGAGACCCAGTACTTC
TRBV6-1	few	NA	TRBJ1-2	CATTGYGYTF	TGTGCCACTACAGGGTATGGCTACACCTTC
TRBV28	NA	TRBD1	TRBJ1-1	CASSQTDRGMPEAFF	TGTGCCAGCAGTCAGACCGACAGGGGGATGCCTGAAGCTTTCTTT
TRBV5-1	NA	NA	TRBJ2-7	CASSWTGPSYEQYF	TGCGCCAGCAGCTGGACGGGACCGAGCTACGAGCAGTACTTC
TRBV18	once	TRBD1	TRBJ1-4	CASSPRTGSNEKLFF	TGTGCCAGCTCACCAAGGACAGGGTCTAATGAAAAACTGTTTTTT
TRBV6-1	NA	NA	TRBJ1-3	CASGKGSWNTIYF	TGTGCCAGCGGAAAAGGCTCTTGGAACACCATATATTTT
TRBV28	NA	NA	TRBJ1-6	CASSLTGGSASPLHF	TGTGCCAGCAGTTTAACCGGGGGCTCAGCCTCACCCCTCCACTTT
TRBV4-2	NA	NA	TRBJ1-4	CASSLVDGEEKLFF	TGTGCCAGCAGTCTCGTAGACGGGGAAGAAAAACTGTTTTTT
TRBV6-5	NA	NA	TRBJ1-5	CASSYSVWGDQPQHF	TGTGCCAGCAGTTACTCGGTATGGGGGGATCAGCCCCAGCATTTT
TRBV13	NA	NA	TRBJ2-7	CASSLRGGGQYEQYF	TGTGCCAGCAGCCTCCGTGGGGGGGGCCAATACGAGCAGTACTTC
TRBV2	once	NA	TRBJ2-4	CASTDSLAKNIQYF	TGTGCCAGCACCGACAGTTTAGCCAAAAACATTCAGTACTTC
TRBV19	NA	TRBD1	TRBJ2-3	CASSLQTGFGADTQYF	TGTGCCAGTAGTCTTCAGACAGGGTTCGGCGCAGATACGCAGTATTTT
TRBV6-4	NA	TRBD1	TRBJ2-7	CASSEKGQLPYEQYF	TGTGCCAGCAGTGAAAAGGGACAGCTCCCCTACGAGCAGTACTTC
TRBV13	NA	NA	TRBJ1-6	CASRLTGLGSPLHF	TGTGCCAGCAGACTTACCGGGTTGGGGTCACCCCTCCACTTT
TRBV5-1	NA	NA	TRBJ1-2	CGQPRGGSYGYTF	TGCGGCCAGCCCCGAGGGGGGAGCTATGGCTACACCTTC
TRBV5-1	NA	TRBD2	TRBJ2-5	CASSLVGLAEETQYF	TGCGCCAGCAGCTTGGTAGGCCTAGCGGAAGAGACCCAGTACTTC
TRBV5-4	once	TRBD1	TRBJ1-1	CASSLETGRSTEAFF	TGTGCCAGCAGCTTGGAGACAGGGAGGAGCACTGAAGCTTTCTTT
TRBV27	NA	TRBD1	TRBJ2-4	CASSDRGHIQYF	TGTGCCAGCAGCGACAGGGGTCACATTCAGTACTTC
TRBV6-5	NA	NA	TRBJ1-2	CASSYHDSNYGYTF	TGTGCCAGCAGTTACCATGACAGTAACTATGGCTACACCTTC
TRBV18	few	NA	TRBJ1-1	CASSLSVDTEAFF	TGTGCCAGCTCACTGTCAGTGGACACTGAAGCTTTCTTT
TRBV28	NA	TRBD1	TRBJ1-4	CASSSRQGVNEKLFF	TGTGCCAGCAGTTCCCGACAGGGAGTTAATGAAAAACTGTTTTTT
TRBV5-6	NA	TRBD2	TRBJ2-1	CASSLSSGGNEQFF	TGTGCCAGCAGCTTGTCTAGCGGGGGGAATGAGCAGTTCTTC
TRBV18	once	TRBD1	TRBJ1-4	CASSPRRQGALANEKLFF	TGTGCCAGCTCACCAAGGAGACAGGGGGCTCTTGCTAATGAAAAACTGTTTTTT
TRBV5-6	NA	NA	TRBJ2-7	CASSPMYSVEQYF	TGTGCCAGCAGCCCAATGTACAGCGTCGAGCAGTACTTC
TRBV27	NA	TRBD1	TRBJ1-5	CASRSQGAGQPQHF	TGTGCCAGCAGATCACAGGGGGCGGGTCAGCCCCAGCATTTT
TRBV5-4	once	NA	TRBJ1-2	CASSPGADYGYTF	TGTGCCAGCAGCCCTGGGGCGGACTATGGCTACACCTTC
TRBV6-5	NA	NA	TRBJ2-5	CASKKTQYF	TGTGCCAGCAAAAAGACCCAGTACTTC
TRBV7-3	NA	TRBD2	TRBJ2-7	CASSFPGLAGILVEQYF	TGTGCCAGCAGCTTTCCAGGACTAGCGGGGATCCTTGTCGAGCAGTACTTC
TRBV5-1	NA	NA	TRBJ1-4	CASSLFGTLDNEKLFF	TGCGCCAGCAGCTTGTTCGGTACCTTAGATAATGAAAAACTGTTTTTT
TRBV10-3	NA	TRBD2	TRBJ2-7	CAIRRTSGGSGYEQYF	TGTGCCATCAGGAGGACTAGCGGGGGCTCGGGTTACGAGCAGTACTTC
TRBV19	NA	TRBD1	TRBJ2-1	CASSKIGQGALSSYNEQFF	TGTGCCAGTAGTAAGATTGGACAGGGGGCTCTGAGCTCCTACAATGAGCAGTTCTTC
TRBV4-2	NA	NA	TRBJ2-7	CASSQDSTDDEQYF	TGTGCCAGCAGCCAAGATTCAACAGACGACGAGCAGTACTTC
TRBV7-7	NA	TRBD1	TRBJ1-5	CASSQGTGFYSNQPQHF	TGTGCTAGCAGCCAAGGGACAGGCTTTTATAGCAATCAGCCCCAGCATTTT
TRBV5-4	NA	NA	TRBJ2-5	CASSLGSDQETQYF	TGTGCCAGCAGCTTGGGCTCGGACCAAGAGACCCAGTACTTC
TRBV15	NA	TRBD1	TRBJ2-7	CATSLVTGPSYEQYF	TGTGCCACCAGCTTAGTGACAGGGCCCTCCTACGAGCAGTACTTC